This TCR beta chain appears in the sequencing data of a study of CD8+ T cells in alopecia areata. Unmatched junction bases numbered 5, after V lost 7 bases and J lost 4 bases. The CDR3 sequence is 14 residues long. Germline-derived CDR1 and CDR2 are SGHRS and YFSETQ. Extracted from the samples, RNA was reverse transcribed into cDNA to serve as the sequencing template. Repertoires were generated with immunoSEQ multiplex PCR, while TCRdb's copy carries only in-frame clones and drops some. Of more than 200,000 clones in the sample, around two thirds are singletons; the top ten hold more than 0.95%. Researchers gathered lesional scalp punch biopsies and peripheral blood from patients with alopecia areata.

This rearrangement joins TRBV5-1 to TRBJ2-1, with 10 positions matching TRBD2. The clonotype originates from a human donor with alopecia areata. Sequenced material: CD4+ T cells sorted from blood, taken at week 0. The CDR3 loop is CASGLAGGYNEQFF. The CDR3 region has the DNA TGCGCCAGCGGATTAGCGGGGGGTTACAATGAGCAGTTCTTC.